This entry is about one T cell receptor (beta chain). This sample was included in a study of T-cell memory formation after mild COVID-19. TCRdb reprocessed the 5' RACE reads with MiXCR, giving one entry per CDR3 protein. Of about 320,000 distinct CDR3 sequences in the sample, around an eighth are singletons; the top ten hold 20% to 25%. CDR3 size: 16 residues. Losses at the gene ends were 0 bases for V and 2 bases for J; bases not matched to a gene: 3. The V gene's germline CDR1 is MDHEN and CDR2 SYDVKM. The chain combines TRBV28 with TRBJ2-5; 10 nucleotides match TRBD1. The TCR originated in a man aged 18 to 35 who had mild COVID-19 (a few samples of this study predate the infection). Cell type and time point are not known. The sequenced sample was PBMCs or a T cell subset sorted from them (not recorded which). The CDR3 DNA follows: TGTGCCAGCAGTTTATGGGACAGGGGGACTCAAGAGACCCAGTACTTC. It codes for CASSLWDRGTQETQYF.